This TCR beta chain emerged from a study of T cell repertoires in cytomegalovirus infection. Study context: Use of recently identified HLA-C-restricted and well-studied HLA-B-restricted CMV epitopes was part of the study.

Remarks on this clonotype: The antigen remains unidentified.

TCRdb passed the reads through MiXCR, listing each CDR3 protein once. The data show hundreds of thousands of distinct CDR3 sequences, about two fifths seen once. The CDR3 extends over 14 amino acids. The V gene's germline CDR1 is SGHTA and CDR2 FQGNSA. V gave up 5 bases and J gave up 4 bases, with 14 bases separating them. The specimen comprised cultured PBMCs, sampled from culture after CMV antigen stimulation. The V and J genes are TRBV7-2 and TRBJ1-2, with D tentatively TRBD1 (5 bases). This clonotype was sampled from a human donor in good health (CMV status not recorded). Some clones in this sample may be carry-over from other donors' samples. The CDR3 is CASSHRDETYGYTF. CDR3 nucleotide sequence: TGTGCCAGCAGCCACCGGGACGAGACCTATGGCTACACCTTC.